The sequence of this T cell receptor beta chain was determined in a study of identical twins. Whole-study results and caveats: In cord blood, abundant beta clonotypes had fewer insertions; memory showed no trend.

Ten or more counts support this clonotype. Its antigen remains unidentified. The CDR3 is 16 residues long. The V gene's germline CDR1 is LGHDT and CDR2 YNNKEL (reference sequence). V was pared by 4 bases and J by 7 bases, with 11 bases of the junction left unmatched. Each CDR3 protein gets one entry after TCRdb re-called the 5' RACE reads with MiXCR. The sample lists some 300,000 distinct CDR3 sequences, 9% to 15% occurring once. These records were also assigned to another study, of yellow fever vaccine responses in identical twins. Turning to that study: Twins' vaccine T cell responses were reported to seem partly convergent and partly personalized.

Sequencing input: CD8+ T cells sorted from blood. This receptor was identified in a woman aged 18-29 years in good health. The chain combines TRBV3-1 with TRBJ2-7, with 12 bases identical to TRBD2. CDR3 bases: TGTGCCAGCAGCCTAGAAAGGCCGGGACTAGCGGGTGAGCAGTACGTC. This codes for CASSLERPGLAGEQYV.